A single T cell receptor beta chain is shown here with its context. Its antigen is still unknown. This sample was included in a study of CD8 T cells in ankylosing spondylitis. Study conclusions and caveats: Disease-linked clones were reportedly significantly enriched in matched ankylosing spondylitis synovial fluid. It appeared that ankylosing spondylitis blood was characterized by a TCR beta motif of fewer than 10 highly homologous variants. Relatively scarce in peripheral blood, disease-linked clones were CD8+.

Quantitative 5'-RACE with molecular barcodes produced the TCR beta libraries. Via MiXCR, TCRdb re-called the 5' RACE reads, giving one row per CDR3 protein. The table has a few hundred thousand distinct CDR3 sequences, under 25% seen once. Germline CDR1 reads SGHAT; CDR2 reads FQNNGV. The V gene end was trimmed by 4 bases and the J gene end by 5 bases; junction bases not matched to a gene: 10. The CDR3 length is 15 residues. The sequencing sample was made of blood, either unsorted or a sorted T cell fraction (not recorded which). The gene calls are TRBV11-2 and TRBJ2-5; 7 bases agree with TRBD2. The receptor was derived from a female donor with ankylosing spondylitis or in good health (not recorded which). The CDR3 DNA reads TGTGCCAGCAGCTCTGACTCGACTAGCATGGAGACCCAGTACTTC. Its translation is CASSSDSTSMETQYF.